This TCR beta chain was identified during a study of early T cells in non-severe SARS-CoV-2 infection. Study-level findings and limits: VDJdb matches were skewed toward anti-spike CD8 T cell responses.

In its sample, this clonotype was seen a few times. Its antigen is unknown. Germline V gene sequence: CDR1 SGDLS, CDR2 YYNGEE. This CDR3 is built from 15 residues. The ends were cut back, 4 bases at V and 2 bases at J, with 14 bases in the middle. TCRdb redid the calling of the 5' RACE reads with MiXCR, one entry per CDR3 protein. The table records some 30,000 distinct CDR3 sequences, over 2.5% of them present only once. This TCR came from an adult who was a healthcare worker with PCR-confirmed SARS-CoV-2 infection or an uninfected control (not recorded which). The sample taken for sequencing was whole blood. The chain uses TRBV9 and TRBJ2-3; TRBD2 might be the D (5 bases). CDR3 protein: CASSLDYLNTDTQYF. In nucleotides, the CDR3 is TGTGCCAGCAGCTTAGACTATCTTAACACAGATACGCAGTATTTT.